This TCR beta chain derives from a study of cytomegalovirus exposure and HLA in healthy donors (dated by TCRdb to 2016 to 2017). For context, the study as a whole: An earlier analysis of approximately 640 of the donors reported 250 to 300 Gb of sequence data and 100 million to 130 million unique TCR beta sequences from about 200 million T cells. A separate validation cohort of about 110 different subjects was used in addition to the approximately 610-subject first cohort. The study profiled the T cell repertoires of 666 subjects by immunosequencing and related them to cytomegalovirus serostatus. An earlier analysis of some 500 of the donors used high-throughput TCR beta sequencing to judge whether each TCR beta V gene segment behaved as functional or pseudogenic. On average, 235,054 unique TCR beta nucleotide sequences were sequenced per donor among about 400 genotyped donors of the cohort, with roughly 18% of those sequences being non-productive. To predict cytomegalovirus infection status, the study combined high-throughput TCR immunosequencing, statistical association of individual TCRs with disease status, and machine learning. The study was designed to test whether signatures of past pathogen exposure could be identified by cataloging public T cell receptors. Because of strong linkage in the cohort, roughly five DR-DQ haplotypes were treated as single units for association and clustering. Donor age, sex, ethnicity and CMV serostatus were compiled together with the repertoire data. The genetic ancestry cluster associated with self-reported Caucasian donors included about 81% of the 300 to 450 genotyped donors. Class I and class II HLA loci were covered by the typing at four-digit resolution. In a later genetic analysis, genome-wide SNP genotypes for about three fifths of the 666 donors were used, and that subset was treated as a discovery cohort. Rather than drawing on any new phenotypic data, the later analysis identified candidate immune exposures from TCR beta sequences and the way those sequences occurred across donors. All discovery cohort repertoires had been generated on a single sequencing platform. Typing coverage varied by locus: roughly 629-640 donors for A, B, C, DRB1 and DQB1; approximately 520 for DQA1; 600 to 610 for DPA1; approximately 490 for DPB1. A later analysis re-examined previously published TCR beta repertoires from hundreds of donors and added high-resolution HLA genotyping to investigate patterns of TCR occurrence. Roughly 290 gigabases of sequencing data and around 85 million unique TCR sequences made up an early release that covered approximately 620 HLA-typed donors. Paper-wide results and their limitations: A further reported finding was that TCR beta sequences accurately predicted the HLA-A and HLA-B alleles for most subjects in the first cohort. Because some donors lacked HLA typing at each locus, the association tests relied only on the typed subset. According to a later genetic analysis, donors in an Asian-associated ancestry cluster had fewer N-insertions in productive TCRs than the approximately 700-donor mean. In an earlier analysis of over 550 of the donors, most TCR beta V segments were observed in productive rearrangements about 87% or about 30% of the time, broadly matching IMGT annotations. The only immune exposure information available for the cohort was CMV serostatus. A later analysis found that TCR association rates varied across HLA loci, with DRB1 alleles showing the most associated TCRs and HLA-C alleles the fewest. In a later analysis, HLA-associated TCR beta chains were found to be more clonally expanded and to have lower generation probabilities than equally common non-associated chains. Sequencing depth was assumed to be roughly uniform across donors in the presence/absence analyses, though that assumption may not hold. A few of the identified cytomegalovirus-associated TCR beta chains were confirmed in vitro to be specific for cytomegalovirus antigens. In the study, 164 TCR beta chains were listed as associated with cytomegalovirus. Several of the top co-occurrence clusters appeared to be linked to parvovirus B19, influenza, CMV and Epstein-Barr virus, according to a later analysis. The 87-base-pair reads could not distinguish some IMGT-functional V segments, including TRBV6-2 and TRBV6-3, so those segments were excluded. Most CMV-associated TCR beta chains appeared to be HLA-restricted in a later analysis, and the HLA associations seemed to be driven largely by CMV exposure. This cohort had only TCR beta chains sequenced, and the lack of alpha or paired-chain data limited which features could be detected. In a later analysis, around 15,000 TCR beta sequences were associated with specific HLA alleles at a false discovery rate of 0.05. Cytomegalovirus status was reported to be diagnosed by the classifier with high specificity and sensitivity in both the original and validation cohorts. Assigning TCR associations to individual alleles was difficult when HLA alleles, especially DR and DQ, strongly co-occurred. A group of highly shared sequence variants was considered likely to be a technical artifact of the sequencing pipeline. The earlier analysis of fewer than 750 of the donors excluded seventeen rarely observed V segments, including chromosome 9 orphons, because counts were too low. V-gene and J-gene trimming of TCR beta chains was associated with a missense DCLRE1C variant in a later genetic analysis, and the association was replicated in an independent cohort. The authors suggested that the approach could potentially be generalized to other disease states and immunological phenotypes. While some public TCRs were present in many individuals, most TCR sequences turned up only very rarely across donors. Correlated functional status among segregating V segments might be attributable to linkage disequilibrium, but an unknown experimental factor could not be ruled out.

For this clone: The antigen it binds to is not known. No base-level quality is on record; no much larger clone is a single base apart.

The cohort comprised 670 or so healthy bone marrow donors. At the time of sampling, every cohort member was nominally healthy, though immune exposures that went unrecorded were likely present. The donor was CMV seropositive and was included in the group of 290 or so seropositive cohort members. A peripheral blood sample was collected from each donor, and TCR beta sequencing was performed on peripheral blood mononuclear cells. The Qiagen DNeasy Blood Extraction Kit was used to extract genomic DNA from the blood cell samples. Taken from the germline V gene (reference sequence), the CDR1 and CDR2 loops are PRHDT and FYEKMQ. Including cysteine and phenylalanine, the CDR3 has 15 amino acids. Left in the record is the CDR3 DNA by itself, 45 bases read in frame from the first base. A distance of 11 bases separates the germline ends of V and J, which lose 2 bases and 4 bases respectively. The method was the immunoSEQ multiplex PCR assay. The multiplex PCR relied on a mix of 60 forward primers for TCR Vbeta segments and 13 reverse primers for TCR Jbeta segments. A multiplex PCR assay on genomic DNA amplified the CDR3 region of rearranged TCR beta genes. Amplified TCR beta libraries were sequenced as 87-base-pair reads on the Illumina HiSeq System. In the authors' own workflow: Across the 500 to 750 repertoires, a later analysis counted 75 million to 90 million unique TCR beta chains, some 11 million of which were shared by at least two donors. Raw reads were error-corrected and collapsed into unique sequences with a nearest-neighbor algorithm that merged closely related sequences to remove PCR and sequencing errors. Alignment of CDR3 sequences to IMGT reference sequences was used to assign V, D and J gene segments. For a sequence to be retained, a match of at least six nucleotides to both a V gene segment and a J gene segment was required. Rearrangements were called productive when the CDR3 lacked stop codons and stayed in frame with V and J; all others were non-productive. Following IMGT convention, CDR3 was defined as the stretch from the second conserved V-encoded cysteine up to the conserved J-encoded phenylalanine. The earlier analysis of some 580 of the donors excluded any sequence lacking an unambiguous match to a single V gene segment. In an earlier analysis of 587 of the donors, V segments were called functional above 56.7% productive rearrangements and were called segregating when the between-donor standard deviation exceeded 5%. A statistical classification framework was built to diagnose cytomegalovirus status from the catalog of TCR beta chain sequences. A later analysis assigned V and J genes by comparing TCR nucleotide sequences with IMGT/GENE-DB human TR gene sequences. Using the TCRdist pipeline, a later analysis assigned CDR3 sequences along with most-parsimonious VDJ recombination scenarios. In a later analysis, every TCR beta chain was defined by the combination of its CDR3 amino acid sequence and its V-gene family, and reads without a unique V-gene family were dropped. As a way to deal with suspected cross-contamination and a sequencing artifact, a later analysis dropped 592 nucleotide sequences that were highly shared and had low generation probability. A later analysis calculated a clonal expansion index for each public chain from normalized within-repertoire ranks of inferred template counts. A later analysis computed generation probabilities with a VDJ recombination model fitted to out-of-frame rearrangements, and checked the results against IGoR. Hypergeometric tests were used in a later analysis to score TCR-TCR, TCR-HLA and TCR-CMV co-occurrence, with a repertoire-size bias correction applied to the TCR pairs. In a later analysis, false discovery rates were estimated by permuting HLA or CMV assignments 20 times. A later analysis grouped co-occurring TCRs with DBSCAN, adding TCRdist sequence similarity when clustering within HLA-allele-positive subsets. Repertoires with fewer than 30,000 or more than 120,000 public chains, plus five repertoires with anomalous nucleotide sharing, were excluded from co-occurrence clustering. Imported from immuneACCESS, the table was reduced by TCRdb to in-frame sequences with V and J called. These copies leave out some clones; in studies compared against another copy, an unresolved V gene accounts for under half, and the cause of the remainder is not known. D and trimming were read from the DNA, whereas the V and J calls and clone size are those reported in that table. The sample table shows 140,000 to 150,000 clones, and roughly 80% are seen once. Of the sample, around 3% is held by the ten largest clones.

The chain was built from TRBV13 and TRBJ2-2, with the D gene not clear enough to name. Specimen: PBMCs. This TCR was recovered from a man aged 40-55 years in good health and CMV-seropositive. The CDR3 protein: CASSLKTFVTGELFF. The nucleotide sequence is TGTGCCAGCAGCTTAAAGACTTTCGTCACCGGGGAGCTGTTTTTT.